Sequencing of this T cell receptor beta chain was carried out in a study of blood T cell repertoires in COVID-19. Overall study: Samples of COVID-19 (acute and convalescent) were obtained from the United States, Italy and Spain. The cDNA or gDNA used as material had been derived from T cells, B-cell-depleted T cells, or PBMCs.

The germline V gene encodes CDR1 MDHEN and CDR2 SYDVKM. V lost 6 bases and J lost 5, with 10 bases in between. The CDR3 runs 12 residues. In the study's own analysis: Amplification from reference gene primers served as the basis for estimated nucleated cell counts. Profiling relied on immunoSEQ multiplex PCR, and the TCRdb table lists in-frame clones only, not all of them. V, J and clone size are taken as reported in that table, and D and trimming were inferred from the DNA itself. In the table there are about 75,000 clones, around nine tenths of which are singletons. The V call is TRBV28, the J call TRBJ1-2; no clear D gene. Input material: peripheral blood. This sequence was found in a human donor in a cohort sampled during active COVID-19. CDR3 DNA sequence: TGTGCCAGCAGCCAACACGCTTATGGCTACACCTTC. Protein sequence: CASSQHAYGYTF.